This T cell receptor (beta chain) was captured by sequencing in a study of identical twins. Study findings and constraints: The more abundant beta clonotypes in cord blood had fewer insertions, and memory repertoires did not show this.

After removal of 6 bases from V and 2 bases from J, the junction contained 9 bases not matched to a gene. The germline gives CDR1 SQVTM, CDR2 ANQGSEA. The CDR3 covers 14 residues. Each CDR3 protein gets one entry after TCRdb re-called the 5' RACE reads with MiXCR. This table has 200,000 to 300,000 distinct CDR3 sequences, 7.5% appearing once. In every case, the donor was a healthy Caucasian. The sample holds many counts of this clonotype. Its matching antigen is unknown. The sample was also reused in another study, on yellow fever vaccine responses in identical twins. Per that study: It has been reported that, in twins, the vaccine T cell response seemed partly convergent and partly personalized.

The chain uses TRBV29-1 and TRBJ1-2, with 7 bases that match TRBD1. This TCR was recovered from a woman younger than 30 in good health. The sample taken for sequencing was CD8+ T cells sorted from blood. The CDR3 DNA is TGCAGCGTATGGAGACAGGGAGTGAACTATGGCTACACCTTC. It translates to CSVWRQGVNYGYTF.